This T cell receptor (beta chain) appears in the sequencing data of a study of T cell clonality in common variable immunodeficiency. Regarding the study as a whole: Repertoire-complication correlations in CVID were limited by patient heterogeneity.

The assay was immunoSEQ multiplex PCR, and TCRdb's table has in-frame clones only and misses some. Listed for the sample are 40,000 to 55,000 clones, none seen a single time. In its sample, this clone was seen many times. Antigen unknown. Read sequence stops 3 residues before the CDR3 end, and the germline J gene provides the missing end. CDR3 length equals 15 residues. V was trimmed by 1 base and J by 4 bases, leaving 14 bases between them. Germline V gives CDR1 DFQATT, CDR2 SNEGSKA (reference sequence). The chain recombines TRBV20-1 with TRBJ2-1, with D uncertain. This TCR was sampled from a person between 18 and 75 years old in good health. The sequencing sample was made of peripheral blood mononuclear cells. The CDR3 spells CSARGAERHYNEQFF. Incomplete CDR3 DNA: TGCAGTGCTAGAGGTGCCGAAAGGCATTACAATGAG.